The 18 T cell receptor beta chains below come from one sample, sequenced in a study of blood T cell repertoires in COVID-19. Method: immunoSEQ multiplex PCR; TCRdb's copy keeps in-frame clones and lacks some. The repertoire holds approximately 260,000 clones, with about 80% as singletons. Material: PBMCs or T cells enriched from blood (not recorded which). Receptors originate from a man aged 45-65 years who had recovered from COVID-19.

The rearrangement uses TRBV21-1 and TRBJ2-7; the table's D gene call, TRBD2, was not cross checked with the DNA. TRBV21-1 is listed as a pseudogene. The CDR3 loop spans 15 amino acids. The DNA for the CDR3 is TGTGCCAGCAGCCCCCAGACTAGCGGTACCTACGAGCAGTACTTC. Its translation: CASSPQTSGTYEQYF.

Notes on this clone: The same CDR3 arises from other DNA sequences in this sample as well. For the CDR3, the DNA is TGCGCCAGCAGCTTGGGTACAGGGGGCTACGAGCAGTACTTC. This codes for CASSLGTGGYEQYF. This chain links TRBV5-1 with TRBJ2-7; 8 nucleotides agree with TRBD1. The trim removed 0 bases at V and 3 bases at J, leaving 2 bases unmatched. This CDR3 spans 14 amino acids. Germline CDR1 SGHRS, CDR2 YFSETQ.

This chain links TRBV3-1 (or the pseudogene TRBV3-2) with TRBJ1-1; a possible D gene is TRBD1 (5 bases). The V end was cut by 0 bases, the J end by 6 bases, with 8 bases between. The CDR3 consists of 13 residues. The germline V gene has CDR1 LGHDT and CDR2 YNNKEL (reference sequence). CDR3 protein: CASSQDGQAEAFF. DNA of the CDR3: TGTGCCAGCAGCCAAGATGGACAAGCTGAAGCTTTCTTT.

V usage is TRBV10-2 and J usage is TRBJ1-6; D ambiguous. CDR1 WSHSY and CDR2 SAAADI come from the germline V gene. Trimming cost V 5 bases and J 5 bases, with 7 bases left between them. CDR3 size: 13 residues. CDR3 sequence reads: CASSTEHNSPLHF. The DNA for the CDR3 is TGCGCCAGCAGTACAGAGCATAATTCACCCCTCCACTTT.

The chain links TRBV2 to TRBJ1-5, with TRBD1 as a possible D gene (6 bases). The CDR3 loop spans 15 amino acids. The V gene's germline CDR1 is SNHLY and CDR2 FYNNEI. V was trimmed by 5 bases and J by 7 bases, leaving 18 bases between them. Written as DNA, the CDR3 is TGTGCCAGCAGTCCAAGAAGGGGGACGTCCCAGCCCCAGCATTTT. Translation: CASSPRRGTSQPQHF.

The chain has TRBV12-5 and TRBJ1-3, with 8 bases matching TRBD1. Germline CDR1 and CDR2: LGHNT and FRNRAP. The CDR3 totals 13 residues. J was trimmed by 4 bases and V by 6 bases; bases with no gene match: 2. Written as DNA, the CDR3 is TGTGCTAGTGGGAGGACAGGGGGAAACACCATATATTTT. It is translated as CASGRTGGNTIYF.

The rearrangement uses TRBV28 and TRBJ1-2, with D possibly matching TRBD1 (6 bases). Germline V gene data show CDR1 as MDHEN and CDR2 as SYDVKM. This CDR3 is built from 13 residues. Trimming took off 6 bases at V and 6 bases at J, with 14 bases between the two ends. The CDR3 spells CASSLGQMDGYTF. CDR3 nucleotides: TGTGCCAGCAGCCTCGGACAGATGGATGGCTACACCTTC.

As DNA, the CDR3 is TGTGCCAGCAGGAAGGGGGACATGAACACTGAAGCTTTCTTT. Residues: CASRKGDMNTEAFF. V is TRBV6-5 and J is TRBJ1-1; possible D gene TRBD1, 6 bases. V was pared by 6 bases and J by 0 bases, with 11 bases between. The CDR3 consists of 14 residues. Germline values: CDR1 MNHEY, CDR2 SVGAGI.

The chain carries TRBV9 and TRBJ1-1, with D possibly being TRBD1 (5 bases). The CDR3 has 13 amino acids. The germline gives CDR1 SGDLS, CDR2 YYNGEE. Between the trimmed V and J ends, which lost 4 bases and 2 bases, there was a span of 9 bases. The CDR3 DNA reads as TGTGCCAGCAGCTTCGGGGGTAACACTGAAGCTTTCTTT. Protein product: CASSFGGNTEAFF.

The CDR3 sequence: CAISESFVDRGSEKLFF. DNA for the CDR3: TGTGCCATCAGTGAGTCGTTTGTGGACAGGGGAAGTGAAAAACTGTTTTTT. The genes are TRBV10-3 and TRBJ1-4, with 9 positions matching TRBD1. CDR1 and CDR2 from the germline V gene are ENHRY and SYGVKD. The CDR3 consists of 17 residues. Unmatched junction bases numbered 9, after V lost 0 bases and J lost 7 bases.

The V call is TRBV19, the J call TRBJ1-5; D not certain. CDR1 and CDR2 (germline): LNHDA, SQIVND (reference sequence). The CDR3 runs to 14 residues. The V end was cut by 11 bases, the J end by 0 bases, with 14 bases between. DNA of the CDR3: TGTGCCCCTCGGGAAGGAGTTAGCAATCAGCCCCAGCATTTT. It yields the protein CAPREGVSNQPQHF.

This chain joins TRBV5-5 and TRBJ2-2, with TRBD2 matching 7 bases. With V trimmed by 2 bases and J by 5 bases, 9 bases remained unmatched. The CDR3 length is 16 residues. Looked up from germline, CDR1 is SGHKS and CDR2 is YYEKEE (reference sequence). This CDR3 reads CASSLTSGGSTGELFF. The CDR3 nucleotides are TGTGCCAGCAGCTTAACCTCCGGGGGGAGTACCGGGGAGCTGTTTTTT.

The chain uses TRBV5-4 and TRBJ2-7; 8 bases fit TRBD2. This CDR3 region has 15 residues. The germline CDR1 and CDR2 sequences are SGHNT and YYREEE (reference sequence). The V segment lost 7 bases and the J segment 0 bases; nucleotides outside the gene matches: 9. The CDR3 sequence is CASGLTGTSSYEQYF. As DNA, the CDR3 is TGTGCCAGCGGTCTCACCGGGACTAGCTCCTACGAGCAGTACTTC. The whole variable domain, filled in from reference TRBV5-4 and TRBJ2-7, reads ETGVTQSPTHLIKTRGQQVTLRCSSQSGHNTVSWYQQALGQGPQFIFQYYREEENGRGNFPPRFSGLQFPNYSSELNVNALELDDSALYLCASGLTGTSSYEQYFGPGTRLTVT.

The V and J genes are TRBV24-1 and TRBJ2-2; 7 nucleotides align to TRBD1. Unmatched junction bases numbered 13, after V lost 4 bases and J lost 6 bases. The CDR3 loop spans 17 amino acids. Germline-derived CDR1 and CDR2 are KGHDR and SFDVKD. The CDR3 region has the DNA TGTGCCACCAGTGACCCCAGACAGGGCTGGGGCGCCGGGGAGCTGTTTTTT. This codes for CATSDPRQGWGAGELFF.

The chain is built from TRBV7-2 and TRBJ1-6; 9 positions agree with TRBD1. The CDR3 runs to 15 residues. CDR1 and CDR2 (germline): SGHTA, FQGNSA. Trimming took 3 bases from V and 9 from J; bases not matched to a gene: 6. CDR3 in amino acids: CASSFRQGVRSPLHF. Written as DNA, the CDR3 is TGTGCCAGCAGCTTTCGACAGGGGGTTCGTTCACCCCTCCACTTT. The variable domain in full, with the rest retrieved from reference TRBV7-2 and TRBJ1-6, is GAGVSQSPSNKVTEKGKDVELRCDPISGHTALYWYRQSLGQGLEFLIYFQGNSAPDKSGLPSDRFSAERTGGSVSTLTIQRTQQEDSAVYLCASSFRQGVRSPLHFGNGTRLTVT.

This clone came up once. This sequence joins TRBV6-1 and TRBJ2-5; no clear D. The CDR3 runs to 13 residues. Trimming cost V 2 bases and J 5 bases, with 9 bases left between them. Germline V lookup: CDR1 MNHNS, CDR2 SASEGT. CDR3 sequence reads: CASSEWAAETQYF. In nucleotides, the CDR3 is TGTGCCAGCAGTGAATGGGCAGCCGAGACCCAGTACTTC.

The rearrangement joins TRBV29-1 to TRBJ2-1; D unclear. V was cut by 7 bases and J by 0 bases, with 10 bases left in between. Germline CDR1 SQVTM, CDR2 ANQGSEA. The CDR3 extends over 13 amino acids. CDR3 loop: CSATGRSYNEQFF. The CDR3 coding sequence is TGCAGCGCGACGGGTCGCTCCTACAATGAGCAGTTCTTC.

To note about this clone: At the DNA level, this CDR3 is encoded by other sequences in the same sample as well. The chain combines TRBV9 with TRBJ1-1; 7 bases match TRBD1. Looked up from germline, CDR1 is SGDLS and CDR2 is YYNGEE. The CDR3 is 15 amino acids. The junction had 7 bases not matched to a gene; V was cut back by 4 bases and J by 1 base. Here the CDR3 reads CASSPRQGPNTEAFF. DNA of the CDR3: TGTGCCAGCAGCCCCCGACAGGGACCGAACACTGAAGCTTTCTTT. Complete variable domain (other parts from reference TRBV9 and TRBJ1-1): DSGVTQTPKHLITATGQRVTLRCSPRSGDLSVYWYQQSLDQGLQFLIQYYNGEERAKGNILERFSAQQFPDLHSELNLSSLELGDSALYFCASSPRQGPNTEAFFGQGTRLTVV.